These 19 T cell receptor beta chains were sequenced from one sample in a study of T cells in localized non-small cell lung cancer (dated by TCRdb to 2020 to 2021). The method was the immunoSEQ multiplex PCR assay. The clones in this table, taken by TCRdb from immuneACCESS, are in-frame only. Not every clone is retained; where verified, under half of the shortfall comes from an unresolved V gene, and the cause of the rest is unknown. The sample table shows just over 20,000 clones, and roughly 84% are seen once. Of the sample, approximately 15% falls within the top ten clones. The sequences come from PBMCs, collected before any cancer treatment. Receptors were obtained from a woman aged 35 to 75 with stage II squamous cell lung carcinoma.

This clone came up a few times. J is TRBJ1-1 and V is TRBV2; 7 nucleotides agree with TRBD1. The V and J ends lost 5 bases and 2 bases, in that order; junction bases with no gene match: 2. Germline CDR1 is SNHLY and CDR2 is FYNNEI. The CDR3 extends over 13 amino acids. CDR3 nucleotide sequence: TGTGCCAGCAGTTGGGACAGAAACACTGAAGCTTTCTTT. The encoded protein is CASSWDRNTEAFF.

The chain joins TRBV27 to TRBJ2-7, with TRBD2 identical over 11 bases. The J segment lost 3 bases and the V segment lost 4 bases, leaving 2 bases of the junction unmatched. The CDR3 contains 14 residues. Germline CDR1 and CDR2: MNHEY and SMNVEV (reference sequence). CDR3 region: CASSSGLADYEQYF. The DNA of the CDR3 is TGTGCCAGCAGTTCGGGACTAGCGGACTACGAGCAGTACTTC.

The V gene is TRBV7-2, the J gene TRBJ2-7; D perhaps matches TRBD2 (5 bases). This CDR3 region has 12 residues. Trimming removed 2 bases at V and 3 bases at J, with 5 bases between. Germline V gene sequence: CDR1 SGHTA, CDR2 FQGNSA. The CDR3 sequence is CASSLSGYEQYF. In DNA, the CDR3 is TGTGCCAGCAGCTTAAGCGGCTACGAGCAGTACTTC.

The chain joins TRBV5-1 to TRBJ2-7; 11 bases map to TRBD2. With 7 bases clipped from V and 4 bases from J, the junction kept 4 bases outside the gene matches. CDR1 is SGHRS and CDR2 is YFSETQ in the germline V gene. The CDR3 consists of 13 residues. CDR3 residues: CASSASGRYEQYF. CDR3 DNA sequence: TGCGCCAGCTCGGCTAGCGGGAGGTACGAGCAGTACTTC.

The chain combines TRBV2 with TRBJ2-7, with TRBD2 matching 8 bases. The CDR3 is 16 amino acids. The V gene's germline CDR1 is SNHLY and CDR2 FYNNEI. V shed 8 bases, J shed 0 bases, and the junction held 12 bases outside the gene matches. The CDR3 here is CASHSGTQVDSYEQYF. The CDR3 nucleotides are TGTGCCAGCCATAGCGGGACACAGGTTGACTCCTACGAGCAGTACTTC.

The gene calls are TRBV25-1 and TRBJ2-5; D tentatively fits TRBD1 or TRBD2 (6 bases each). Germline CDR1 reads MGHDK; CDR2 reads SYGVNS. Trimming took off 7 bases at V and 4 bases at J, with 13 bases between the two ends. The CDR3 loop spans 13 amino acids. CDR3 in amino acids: CASNVGGRETQYF. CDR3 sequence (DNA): TGTGCCAGCAATGTTGGGGGGCGAGAGACCCAGTACTTC.

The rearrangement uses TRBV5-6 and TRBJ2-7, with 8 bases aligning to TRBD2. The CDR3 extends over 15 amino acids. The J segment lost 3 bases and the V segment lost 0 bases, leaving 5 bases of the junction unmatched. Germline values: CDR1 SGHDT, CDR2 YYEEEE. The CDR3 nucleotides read TGTGCCAGCAGCTTGGCGGGGGGGTTTGGCTACGAGCAGTACTTC. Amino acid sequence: CASSLAGGFGYEQYF.

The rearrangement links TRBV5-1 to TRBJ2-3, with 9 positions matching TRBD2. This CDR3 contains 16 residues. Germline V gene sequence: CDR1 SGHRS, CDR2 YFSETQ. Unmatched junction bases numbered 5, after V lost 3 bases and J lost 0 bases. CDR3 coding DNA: TGCGCCAGCAGCTATCTCACTAGCGGGAGCACAGATACGCAGTATTTT. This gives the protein CASSYLTSGSTDTQYF.

The CDR3 nucleotides read TGTGCCAGCAGTCCCCAAGACAGGGCAGGAAACACCATATATTTT. Its translation is CASSPQDRAGNTIYF. The chain couples TRBV27 to TRBJ1-3; 7 bases align to TRBD1. The V segment lost 5 bases and the J segment 4 bases; nucleotides outside the gene matches: 8. The CDR3 covers 15 residues. Germline assignment: CDR1 MNHEY and CDR2 SMNVEV (reference sequence).

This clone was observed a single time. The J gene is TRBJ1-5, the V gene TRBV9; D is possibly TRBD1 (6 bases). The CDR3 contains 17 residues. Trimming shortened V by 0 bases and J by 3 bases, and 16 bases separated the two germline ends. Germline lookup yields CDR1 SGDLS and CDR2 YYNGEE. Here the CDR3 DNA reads TGTGCCAGCAGCGTAGTCCCCGGCGACAGGCACAATCAGCCCCAGCATTTT. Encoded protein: CASSVVPGDRHNQPQHF.

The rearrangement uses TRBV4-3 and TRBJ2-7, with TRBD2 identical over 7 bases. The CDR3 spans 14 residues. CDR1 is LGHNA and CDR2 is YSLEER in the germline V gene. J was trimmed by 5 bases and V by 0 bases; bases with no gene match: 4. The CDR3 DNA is TGCGCCAGCAGCCAAGACGGCCGGGGGGACGAGCAGTACTTC. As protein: CASSQDGRGDEQYF.

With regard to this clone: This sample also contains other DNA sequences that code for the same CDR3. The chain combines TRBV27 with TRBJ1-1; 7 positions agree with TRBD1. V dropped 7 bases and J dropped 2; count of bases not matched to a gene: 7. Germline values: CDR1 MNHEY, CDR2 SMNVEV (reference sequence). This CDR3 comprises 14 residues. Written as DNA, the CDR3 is TGTGCCAGCAACCGACAGGGTCCAAACACTGAAGCTTTCTTT. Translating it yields CASNRQGPNTEAFF.

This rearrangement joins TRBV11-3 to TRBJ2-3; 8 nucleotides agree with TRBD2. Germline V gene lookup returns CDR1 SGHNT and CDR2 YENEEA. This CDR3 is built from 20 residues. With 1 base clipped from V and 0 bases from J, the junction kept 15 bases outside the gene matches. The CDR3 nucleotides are TGTGCCAGCAGCTTAGGTATTCGGCGCGGGAGGTCCTGGAGCACAGATACGCAGTATTTT. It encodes CASSLGIRRGRSWSTDTQYF.

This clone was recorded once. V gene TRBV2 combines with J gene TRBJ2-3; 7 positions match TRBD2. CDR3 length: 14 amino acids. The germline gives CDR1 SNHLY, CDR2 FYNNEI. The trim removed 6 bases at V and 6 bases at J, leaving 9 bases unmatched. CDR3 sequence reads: CASSQGLGLDTQYF. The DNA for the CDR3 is TGTGCCAGCAGCCAAGGACTAGGTCTTGATACGCAGTATTTT.

In nucleotides, the CDR3 is TGCGCCAGCAGCCAAGGGGTGGGGGAAAAACTGTTTTTT. Translation: CASSQGVGEKLFF. The chain recombines TRBV4-1 with TRBJ1-4, with D uncertain. The CDR3 covers 13 residues. Germline CDR1 is MGHRA and CDR2 is YSYEKL. V gave up 1 base and J gave up 8 bases, with 8 bases separating them.

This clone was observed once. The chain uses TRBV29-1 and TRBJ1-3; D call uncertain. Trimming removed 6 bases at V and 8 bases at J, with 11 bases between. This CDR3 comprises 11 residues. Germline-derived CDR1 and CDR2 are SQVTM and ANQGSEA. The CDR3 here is CSVASGYTIYF. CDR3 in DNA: TGCAGCGTGGCGTCGGGCTACACCATATATTTT.

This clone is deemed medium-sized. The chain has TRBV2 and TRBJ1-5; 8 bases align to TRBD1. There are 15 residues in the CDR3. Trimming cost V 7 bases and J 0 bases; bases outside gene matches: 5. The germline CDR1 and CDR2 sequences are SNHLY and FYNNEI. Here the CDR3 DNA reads TGTGCCAGCACTAGGACAGGGCTTAGCAATCAGCCCCAGCATTTT. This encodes CASTRTGLSNQPQHF.

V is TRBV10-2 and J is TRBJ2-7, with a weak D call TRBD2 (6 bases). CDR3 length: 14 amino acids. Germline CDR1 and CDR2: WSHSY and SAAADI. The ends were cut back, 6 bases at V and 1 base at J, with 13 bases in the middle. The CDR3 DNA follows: TGCGCCAGCAGCGCGTCTAGCGCATCCTACGAGCAGTACTTC. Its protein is CASSASSASYEQYF.

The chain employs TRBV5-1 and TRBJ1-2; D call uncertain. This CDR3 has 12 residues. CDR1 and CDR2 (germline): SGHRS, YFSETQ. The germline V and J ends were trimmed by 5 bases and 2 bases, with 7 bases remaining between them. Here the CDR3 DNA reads TGCGCCAGCAGATCGGGAAACTATGGCTACACCTTC. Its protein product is CASRSGNYGYTF. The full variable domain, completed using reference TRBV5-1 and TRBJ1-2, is KAGVTQTPRYLIKTRGQQVTLSCSPISGHRSVSWYQQTPGQGLQFLFEYFSETQRNKGNFPGRFSGRQFSNSRSEMNVSTLELGDSALYLCASRSGNYGYTFGSGTRLTVV.